This TCR beta chain was identified during a study of blood T cell repertoires in COVID-19. Study-level information: Samples came from the United States, Italy and Spain, spanning acute and convalescent COVID-19. PBMCs, B-cell-depleted T cells, or T cells were the source of the cDNA or gDNA that made up the material.

Germline trimming cut 6 bases from V and 2 bases from J; bases unmatched to any gene: 12. The CDR3 consists of 16 residues. Germline V gene sequence: CDR1 SGHTA, CDR2 FQGNSA. This clone appeared a few times. Method: immunoSEQ multiplex PCR; TCRdb's copy keeps in-frame clones and lacks some. The data show more than 85,000 clones, approximately 79% seen once. The clonotype comes from a woman older than 75 with active or convalescent COVID-19. The sequenced sample was peripheral blood. The chain links TRBV7-2 to TRBJ2-7; 8 bases match TRBD2. Here the CDR3 DNA reads TGTGCCAGCAGATACACCCTTGCGGGAGGAACCTACGAGCAGTACTTC. This sequence encodes CASRYTLAGGTYEQYF. The full variable domain, completed using reference TRBV7-2 and TRBJ2-7, is GAGVSQSPSNKVTEKGKDVELRCDPISGHTALYWYRQSLGQGLEFLIYFQGNSAPDKSGLPSDRFSAERTGGSVSTLTIQRTQQEDSAVYLCASRYTLAGGTYEQYFGPGTRLTVT.